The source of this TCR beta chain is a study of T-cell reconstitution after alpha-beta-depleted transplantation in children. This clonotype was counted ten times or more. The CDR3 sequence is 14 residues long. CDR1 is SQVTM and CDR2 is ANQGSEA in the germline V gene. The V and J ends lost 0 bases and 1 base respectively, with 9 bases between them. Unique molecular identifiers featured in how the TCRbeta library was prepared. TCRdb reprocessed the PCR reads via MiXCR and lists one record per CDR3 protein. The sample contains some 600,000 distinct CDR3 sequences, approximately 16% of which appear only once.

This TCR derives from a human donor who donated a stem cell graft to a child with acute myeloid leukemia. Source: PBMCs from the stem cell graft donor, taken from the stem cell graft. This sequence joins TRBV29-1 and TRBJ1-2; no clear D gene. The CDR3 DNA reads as TGCAGCGTTGAAGAAGGACGGATTAACTATGGCTACACCTTC. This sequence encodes CSVEEGRINYGYTF.